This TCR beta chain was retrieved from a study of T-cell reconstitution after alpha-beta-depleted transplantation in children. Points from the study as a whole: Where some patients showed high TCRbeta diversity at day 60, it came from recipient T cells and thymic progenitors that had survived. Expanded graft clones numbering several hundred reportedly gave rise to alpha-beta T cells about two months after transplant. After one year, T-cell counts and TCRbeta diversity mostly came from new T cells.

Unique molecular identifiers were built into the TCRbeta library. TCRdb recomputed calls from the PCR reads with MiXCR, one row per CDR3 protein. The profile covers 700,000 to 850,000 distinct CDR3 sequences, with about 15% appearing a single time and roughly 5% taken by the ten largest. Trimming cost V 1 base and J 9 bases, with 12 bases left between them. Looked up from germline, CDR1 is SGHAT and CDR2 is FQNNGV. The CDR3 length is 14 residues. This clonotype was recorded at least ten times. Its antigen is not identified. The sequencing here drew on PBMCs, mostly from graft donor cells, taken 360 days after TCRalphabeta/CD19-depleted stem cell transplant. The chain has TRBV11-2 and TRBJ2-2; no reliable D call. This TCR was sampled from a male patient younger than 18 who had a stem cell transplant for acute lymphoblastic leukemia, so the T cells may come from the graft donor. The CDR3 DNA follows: TGTGCCAGCAGCTTAGTAGAGGTCGCCCGGGAGCTGTTTTTT. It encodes CASSLVEVARELFF.